This T cell receptor beta chain was identified in a study of control samples from healthy donors and cancer patients. This clone has a handful of counts. The germline V and J ends were trimmed by 2 bases and 7 bases, with 11 bases remaining between them. This CDR3 region has 13 residues. CDR1 and CDR2 (germline): ENHRY, SYGVKD. Generated by immunoSEQ multiplex PCR, the TCRdb table keeps only in-frame clones and is missing some. The table lists 90,000 to 100,000 clones, over 60% of them singletons. The receptor comes from a woman younger than 45 in good health. The V call is TRBV10-3, the J call TRBJ1-2; weak D call: TRBD1 (6 bases). Sequencing input: blood. CDR3 sequence reads: CAISESQGSGYTF. The CDR3 DNA sequence: TGTGCCATCAGTGAGAGTCAGGGGAGTGGCTACACCTTC.